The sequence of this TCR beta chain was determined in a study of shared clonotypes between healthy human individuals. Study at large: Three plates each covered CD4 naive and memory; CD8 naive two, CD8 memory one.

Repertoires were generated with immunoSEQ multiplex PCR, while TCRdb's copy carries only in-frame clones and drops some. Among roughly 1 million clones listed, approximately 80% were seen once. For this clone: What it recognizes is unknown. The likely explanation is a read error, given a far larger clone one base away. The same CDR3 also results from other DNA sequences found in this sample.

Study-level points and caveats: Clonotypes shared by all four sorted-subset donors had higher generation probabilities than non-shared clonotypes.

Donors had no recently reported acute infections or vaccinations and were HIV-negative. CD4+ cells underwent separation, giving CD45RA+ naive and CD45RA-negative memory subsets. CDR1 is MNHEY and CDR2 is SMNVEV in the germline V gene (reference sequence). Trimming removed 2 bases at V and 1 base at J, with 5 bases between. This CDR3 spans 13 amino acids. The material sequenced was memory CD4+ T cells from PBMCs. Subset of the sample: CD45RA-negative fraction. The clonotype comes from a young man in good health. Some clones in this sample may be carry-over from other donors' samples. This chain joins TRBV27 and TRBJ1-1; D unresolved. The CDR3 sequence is CASSLQENTEAFF. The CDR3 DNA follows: TGTGCCAGCAGTTTACAGGAGAACACTGAAGCTTTCTTT.